The T cell receptor (beta chain) described here comes from a study of regulatory T cells in long-lasting Graves disease. Findings and caveats of the study: Persistent Graves' patients had lower TCR diversity than newly diagnosed ones.

The germline V gene has CDR1 SGHAT and CDR2 FQDESV (reference sequence). CDR3 size: 16 residues. V was clipped by 2 bases and J by 3 bases, with 17 bases between them. The TCR beta library used iRepertoire HTBI primers with Arm-PCR amplification of CDR3. Via MiXCR, TCRdb re-called the multiplex PCR reads, giving one row per CDR3 protein. Of about 440,000 distinct CDR3 sequences in the sample, 16% are singletons; the top ten hold about 11%. The sample's time point: newly diagnosed GD, antithyroid drugs for less than 3 months. The authors made the TCR library using RNA they extracted from PBMCs. A few counts support this clonotype. Its antigen is as yet unknown. These data were also reused for a study on T cells in Graves' hyperthyroidism and ophthalmopathy. This second report adds: Diagnoses were made from clinical symptoms, serum measures (thyroxine and TRAb), thyroid ultrasound and orbital computed tomography. Separation of ophthalmopathy from stable hyperthyroidism was achieved by a 13 V-J model.

The V call is TRBV11-1, the J call TRBJ2-7; D is undetermined. This sequence was found in a woman aged 25 to 39 with Graves disease. The starting material was peripheral blood mononuclear cells (PBMCs), obtained at new diagnosis, from a patient treated with antithyroid drugs. In DNA form, the CDR3 reads TGTGCCAGCAGCTTAAGAGCCGAGAGACGCTACTACGAGCAGTACTTC. It translates to CASSLRAERRYYEQYF.